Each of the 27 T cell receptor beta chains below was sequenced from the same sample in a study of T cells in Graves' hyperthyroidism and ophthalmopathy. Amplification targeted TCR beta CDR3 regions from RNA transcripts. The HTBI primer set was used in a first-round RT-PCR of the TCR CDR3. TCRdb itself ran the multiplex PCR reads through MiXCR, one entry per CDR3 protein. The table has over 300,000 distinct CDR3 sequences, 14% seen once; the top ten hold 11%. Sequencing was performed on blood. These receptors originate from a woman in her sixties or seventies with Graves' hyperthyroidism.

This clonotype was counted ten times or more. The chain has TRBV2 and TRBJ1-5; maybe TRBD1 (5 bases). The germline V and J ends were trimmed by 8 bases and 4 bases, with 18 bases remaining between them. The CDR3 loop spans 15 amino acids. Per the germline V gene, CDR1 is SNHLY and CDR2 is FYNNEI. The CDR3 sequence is CASLGEQSANQPQHF. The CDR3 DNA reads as TGTGCCAGCCTGGGGGAGCAATCGGCGAATCAGCCCCAGCATTTT.

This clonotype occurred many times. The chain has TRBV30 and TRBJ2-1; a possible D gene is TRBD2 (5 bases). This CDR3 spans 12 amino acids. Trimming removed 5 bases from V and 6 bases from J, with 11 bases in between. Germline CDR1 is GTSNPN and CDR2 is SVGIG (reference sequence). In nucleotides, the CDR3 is TGTGCCTGGGGCCTAGGGAGCAATGAGCAGTTCTTC. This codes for CAWGLGSNEQFF.

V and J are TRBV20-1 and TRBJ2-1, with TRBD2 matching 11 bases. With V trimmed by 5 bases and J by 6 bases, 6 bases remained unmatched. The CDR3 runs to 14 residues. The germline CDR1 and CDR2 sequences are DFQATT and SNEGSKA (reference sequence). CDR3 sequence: CSAPLAGGLNEQFF. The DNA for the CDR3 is TGCAGTGCTCCTCTAGCGGGAGGACTCAATGAGCAGTTCTTC.

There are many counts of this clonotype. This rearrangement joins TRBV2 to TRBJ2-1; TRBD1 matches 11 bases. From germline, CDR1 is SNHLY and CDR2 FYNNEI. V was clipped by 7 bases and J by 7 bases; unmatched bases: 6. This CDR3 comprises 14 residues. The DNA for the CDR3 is TGTGCCAGCAACGGACAGGGGGCTGGGAATGAGCAGTTCTTC. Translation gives CASNGQGAGNEQFF.

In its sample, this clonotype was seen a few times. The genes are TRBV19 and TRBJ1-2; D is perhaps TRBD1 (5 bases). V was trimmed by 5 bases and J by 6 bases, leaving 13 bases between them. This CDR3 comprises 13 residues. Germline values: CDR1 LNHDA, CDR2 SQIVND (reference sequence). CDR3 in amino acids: CASSLQGENGYTF. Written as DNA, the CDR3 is TGTGCCAGTAGTCTGCAGGGCGAGAATGGCTACACCTTC.

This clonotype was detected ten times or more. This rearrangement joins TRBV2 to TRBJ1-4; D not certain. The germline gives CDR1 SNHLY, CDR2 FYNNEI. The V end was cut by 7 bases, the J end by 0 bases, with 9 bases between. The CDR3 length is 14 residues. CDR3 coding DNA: TGTGCCAGCATCGCGGGGTCAACTAATGAAAAACTGTTTTTT. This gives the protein CASIAGSTNEKLFF.

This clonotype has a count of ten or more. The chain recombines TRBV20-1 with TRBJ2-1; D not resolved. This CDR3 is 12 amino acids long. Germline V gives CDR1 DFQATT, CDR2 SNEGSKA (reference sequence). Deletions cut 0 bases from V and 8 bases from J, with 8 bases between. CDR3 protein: CSARDLGYEQFF. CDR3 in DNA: TGCAGTGCTAGAGATCTAGGTTATGAGCAGTTCTTC.

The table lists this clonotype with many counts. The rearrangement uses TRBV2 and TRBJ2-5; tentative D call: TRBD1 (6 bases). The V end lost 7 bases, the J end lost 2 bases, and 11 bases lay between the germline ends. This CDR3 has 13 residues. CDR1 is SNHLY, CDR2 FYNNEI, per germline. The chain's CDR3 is CASKGEVQETQYF. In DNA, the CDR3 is TGTGCCAGCAAGGGGGAAGTTCAAGAGACCCAGTACTTC.

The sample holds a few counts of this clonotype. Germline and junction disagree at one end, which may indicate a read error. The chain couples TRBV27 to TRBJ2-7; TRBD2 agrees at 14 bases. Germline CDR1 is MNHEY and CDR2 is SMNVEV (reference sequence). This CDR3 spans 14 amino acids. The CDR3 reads CASKGLAGAYGQYF. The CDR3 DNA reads TGTGCCAGCAAGGGACTAGCGGGAGCTTACGGGCAGTACTTC.

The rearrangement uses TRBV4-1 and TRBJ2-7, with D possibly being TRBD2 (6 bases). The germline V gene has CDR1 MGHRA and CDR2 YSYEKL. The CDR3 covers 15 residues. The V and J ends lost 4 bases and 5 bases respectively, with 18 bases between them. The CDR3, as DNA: TGCGCCAGCAGCCGACCGGGACTTACAAGGAACGAGCAGTACTTC. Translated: CASSRPGLTRNEQYF.

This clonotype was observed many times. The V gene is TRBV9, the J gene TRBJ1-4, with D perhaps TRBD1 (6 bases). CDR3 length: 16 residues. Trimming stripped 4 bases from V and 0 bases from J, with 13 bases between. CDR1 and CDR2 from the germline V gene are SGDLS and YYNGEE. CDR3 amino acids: CASSSGGHATNEKLFF. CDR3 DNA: TGTGCCAGCAGCTCCGGGGGGCATGCAACTAATGAAAAACTGTTTTTT.

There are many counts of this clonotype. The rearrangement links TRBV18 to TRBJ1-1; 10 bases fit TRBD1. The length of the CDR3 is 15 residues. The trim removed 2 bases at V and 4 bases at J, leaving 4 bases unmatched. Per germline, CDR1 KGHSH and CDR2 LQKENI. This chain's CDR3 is CASSPGQGVVTEAFF. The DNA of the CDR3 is TGTGCCAGCTCACCAGGACAGGGGGTGGTCACTGAAGCTTTCTTT. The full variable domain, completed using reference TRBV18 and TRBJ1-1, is NAGVMQNPRHLVRRRGQEARLRCSPMKGHSHVYWYRQLPEEGLKFMVYLQKENIIDESGMPKERFSAEFPKEGPSILRIQQVVRGDSAAYFCASSPGQGVVTEAFFGQGTRLTVV.

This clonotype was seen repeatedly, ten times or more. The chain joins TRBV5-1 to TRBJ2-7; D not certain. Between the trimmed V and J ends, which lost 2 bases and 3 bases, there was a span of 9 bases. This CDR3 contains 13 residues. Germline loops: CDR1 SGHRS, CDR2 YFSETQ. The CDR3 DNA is TGCGCCAGCAGCTTTCCAGGTAGCTACGAGCAGTACTTC. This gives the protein CASSFPGSYEQYF.

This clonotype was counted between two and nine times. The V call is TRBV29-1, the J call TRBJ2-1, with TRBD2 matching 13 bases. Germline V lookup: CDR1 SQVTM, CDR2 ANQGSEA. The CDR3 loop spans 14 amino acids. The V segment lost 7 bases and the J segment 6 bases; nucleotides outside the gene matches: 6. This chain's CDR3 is CSGGLAGIGNEQFF. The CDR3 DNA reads TGCAGCGGGGGACTAGCGGGAATTGGCAATGAGCAGTTCTTC.

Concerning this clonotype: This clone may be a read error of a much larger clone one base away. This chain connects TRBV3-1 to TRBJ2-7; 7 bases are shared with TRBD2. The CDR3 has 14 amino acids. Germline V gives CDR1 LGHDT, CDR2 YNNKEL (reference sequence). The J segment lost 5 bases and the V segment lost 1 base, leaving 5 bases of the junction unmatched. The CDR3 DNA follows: TGTGCCAGCAGCCAAGGGGGGGGGATGGACGAGCAGTACTTC. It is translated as CASSQGGGMDEQYF.

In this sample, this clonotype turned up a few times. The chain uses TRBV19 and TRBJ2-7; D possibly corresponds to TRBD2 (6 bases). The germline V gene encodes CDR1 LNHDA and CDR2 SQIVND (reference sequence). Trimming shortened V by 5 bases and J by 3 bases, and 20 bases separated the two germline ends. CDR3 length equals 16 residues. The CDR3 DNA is TGTGCCAGTAGTTACTCAGGCGGTAGCGGACTCTACGAGCAGTACTTC. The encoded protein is CASSYSGGSGLYEQYF.

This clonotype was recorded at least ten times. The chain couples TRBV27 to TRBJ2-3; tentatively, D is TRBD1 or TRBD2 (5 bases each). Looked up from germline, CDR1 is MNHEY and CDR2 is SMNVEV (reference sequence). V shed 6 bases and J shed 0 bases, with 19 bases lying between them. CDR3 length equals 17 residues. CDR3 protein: CASRPALGVLSTDTQYF. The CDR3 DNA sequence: TGTGCCAGCAGGCCAGCTCTGGGGGTCCTCAGCACAGATACGCAGTATTTT.

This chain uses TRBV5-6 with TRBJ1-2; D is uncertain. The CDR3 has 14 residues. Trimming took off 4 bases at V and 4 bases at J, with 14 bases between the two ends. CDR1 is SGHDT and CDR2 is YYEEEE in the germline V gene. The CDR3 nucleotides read TGTGCCAGCAGCCGCTTACCCGAGGCCTATGGCTACACCTTC. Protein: CASSRLPEAYGYTF.

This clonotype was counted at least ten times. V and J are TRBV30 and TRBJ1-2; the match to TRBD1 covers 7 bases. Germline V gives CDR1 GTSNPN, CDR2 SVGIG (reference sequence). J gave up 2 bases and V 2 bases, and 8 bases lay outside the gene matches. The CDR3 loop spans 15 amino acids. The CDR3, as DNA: TGTGCCTGGAGTCTCCGGGACAGCGTAAACTATGGCTACACCTTC. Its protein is CAWSLRDSVNYGYTF.

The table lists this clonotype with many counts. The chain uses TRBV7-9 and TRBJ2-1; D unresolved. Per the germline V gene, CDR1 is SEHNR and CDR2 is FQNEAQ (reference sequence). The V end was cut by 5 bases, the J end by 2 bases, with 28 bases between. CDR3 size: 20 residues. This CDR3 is CASSPRSLQVRPGPYNEQFF. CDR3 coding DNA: TGTGCCAGCAGCCCGCGATCCCTCCAGGTTCGGCCCGGCCCCTACAATGAGCAGTTCTTC.

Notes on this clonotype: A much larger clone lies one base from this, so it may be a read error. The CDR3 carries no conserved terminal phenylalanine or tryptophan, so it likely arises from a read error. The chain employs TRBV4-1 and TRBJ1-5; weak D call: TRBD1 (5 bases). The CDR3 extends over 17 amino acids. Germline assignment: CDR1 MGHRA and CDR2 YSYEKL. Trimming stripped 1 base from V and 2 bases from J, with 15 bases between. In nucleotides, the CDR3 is TGCGCCAGCAGCCAAGTTAGGGGACCGGTTGGCAATCAGCCCCAGCATTCT. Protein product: CASSQVRGPVGNQPQHS.

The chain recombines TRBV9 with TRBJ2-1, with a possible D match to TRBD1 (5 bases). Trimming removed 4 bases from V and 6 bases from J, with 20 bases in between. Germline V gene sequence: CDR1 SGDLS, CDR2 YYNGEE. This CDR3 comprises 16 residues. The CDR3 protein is CASSSPGKGHLNEQFF. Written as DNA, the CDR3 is TGTGCCAGCAGCTCGCCCGGAAAGGGGCACCTCAATGAGCAGTTCTTC.

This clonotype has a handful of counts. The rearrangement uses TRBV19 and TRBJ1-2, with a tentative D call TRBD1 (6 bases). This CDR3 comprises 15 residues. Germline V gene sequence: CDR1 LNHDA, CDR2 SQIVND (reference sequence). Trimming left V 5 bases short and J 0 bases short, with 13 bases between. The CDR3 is CASSAAGGPNYGYTF. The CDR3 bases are TGTGCCAGTAGTGCTGCGGGGGGCCCTAACTATGGCTACACCTTC.

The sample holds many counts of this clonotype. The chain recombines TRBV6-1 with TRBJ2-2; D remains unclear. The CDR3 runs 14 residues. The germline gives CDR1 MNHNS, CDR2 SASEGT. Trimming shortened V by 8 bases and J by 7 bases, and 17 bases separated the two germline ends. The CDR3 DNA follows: TGTGCCAGCGGTTCGATGAATTCGGGCGGGGAGCTGTTTTTT. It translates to CASGSMNSGGELFF.

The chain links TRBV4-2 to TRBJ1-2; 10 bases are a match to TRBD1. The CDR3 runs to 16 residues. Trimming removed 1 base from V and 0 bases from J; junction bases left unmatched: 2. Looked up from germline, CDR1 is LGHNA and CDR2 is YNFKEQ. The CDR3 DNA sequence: TGTGCCAGCAGCCAAGTGGGGACAGGGGCTAACTATGGCTACACCTTC. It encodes CASSQVGTGANYGYTF.

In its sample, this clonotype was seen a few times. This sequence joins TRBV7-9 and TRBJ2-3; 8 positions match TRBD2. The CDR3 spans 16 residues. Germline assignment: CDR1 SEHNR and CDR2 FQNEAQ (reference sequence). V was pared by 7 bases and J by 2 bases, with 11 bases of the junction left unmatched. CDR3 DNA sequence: TGTGCCAGCATCAAACCGGGGCGGGAGGCCACAGATACGCAGTATTTT. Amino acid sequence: CASIKPGREATDTQYF.

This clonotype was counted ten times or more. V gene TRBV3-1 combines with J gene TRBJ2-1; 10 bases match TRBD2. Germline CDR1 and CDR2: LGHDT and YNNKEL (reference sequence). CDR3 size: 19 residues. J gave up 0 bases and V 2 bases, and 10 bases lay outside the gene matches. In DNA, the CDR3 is TGTGCCAGCAGCCAATCTCCCTCTCTAGCGGGAGTCTCCTACAATGAGCAGTTCTTC. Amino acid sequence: CASSQSPSLAGVSYNEQFF.